A selection of T cell receptor beta chains follows, all from one sample in a study of blood T cell repertoires in COVID-19. Here immunoSEQ multiplex PCR was the method, and the copy in TCRdb shows in-frame clones only, minus some. The repertoire holds 200,000 to 250,000 clones, about four fifths seen once, with about 10% in the top ten. Material: peripheral blood. These receptors were obtained from a woman over 75 with acute or convalescent COVID-19. Each CDR3 is given with its conserved first and last residue.

v_call cdr3_aa
TRBV6-5 CASRSGPGPYNEQFF
TRBV4-1 CASSQVLTGVYEQYF
TRBV27 CASSSQQGMGGYTF
TRBV13 CASSSWTEYTEAFF
TRBV6-6 CASSLRHSVEKLFF
TRBV5-5 CASSPGLPGTEAFF
TRBV7-9 CASSPGAEGEKLFF
TRBV6-2/TRBV6-3 CASSPWGLADYEQYF
TRBV19 CASSIEKRGGPTDTQYF
TRBV7-9 CASSLPTSGGTYEQYF
TRBV7-2 CASSSRDYRDTQYF
TRBV18 CASSPREGNNEQFF
TRBV4-3 CASSQEPPDRVIGNTIYF
TRBV19 CASSIGRGGYTF
TRBV6-2/TRBV6-3 CASSYYPDSGGYTF
TRBV4-1 CASSQGTGGLGGEDTQYF
TRBV11-2 CASSLDLAGGLNEQFF
TRBV5-1 CASSLMSGLADSYEQYF
TRBV6-5 CASSRSLQGGEKLFF
TRBV3-1/TRBV3-2 CASSQDRLAGWAETQYF
TRBV24-1 CATSDLTGGEAGELFF
TRBV5-1 CASSLAGWETQYF
TRBV28 CASSTSRGHEKLFF
TRBV19 CASSPSGLAGDNEQFF
TRBV5-1 CASSLETSGSTDTQYF
TRBV14 CASSPKGAEANEKLFF
TRBV28 CASSGQGNYTF
TRBV29-1 CSVRDSQETQYF
TRBV6-5 CASSYSRDRFEAFF
TRBV19 CASSPGTGGVGYTF
TRBV18 CASSPPGQGNEKLFF
TRBV6-4 CASSGAMNTEAFF
TRBV15 CATSPTTSVYNEQFF
TRBV7-2 CASSFQGGNTEAFF
TRBV10-3 CAIMAGPSGTLYNEQFF
TRBV11-1 CASSLGLAGGTGTQYF
TRBV10-1 CASSDPSGSNYNEQFF